A selection of T cell receptor beta chains follows, all from one sample in a study of OX40 agonist ivuxolimab in advanced cancers. Assay used: immunoSEQ multiplex PCR; TCRdb lists only in-frame clones, some missing. In the table there are fewer than 35,000 clones, approximately 89% of which are singletons. The sample here was CD4+ or CD8+ T cells sorted from blood, taken in a trial of the OX40 agonist ivuxolimab. These receptors were obtained from an adult with an advanced solid tumor such as melanoma, head and neck, liver or kidney cancer. CDR3s include the opening cysteine and the closing phenylalanine or tryptophan.

v_gene: TRBV5-1
j_gene: TRBJ1-2
CDR3aa: CASSLGDRGIHYGYTF

v_gene: TRBV29-1
j_gene: TRBJ2-2
CDR3aa: CSVEGGDANTGELFF

v_gene: TRBV6-5
j_gene: TRBJ1-1
CDR3aa: CASSPSDAYTEAFF

v_gene: TRBV27
j_gene: TRBJ2-1
CDR3aa: CASSLSAVYNEQFF

v_gene: TRBV27
j_gene: TRBJ2-1
CDR3aa: CASSLQQGPEQFF

v_gene: TRBV19
j_gene: TRBJ2-7
CDR3aa: CASSIDRGQGYEQYF

v_gene: TRBV15
j_gene: TRBJ1-5
CDR3aa: CATSILAGTNQPQHF

v_gene: TRBV18
j_gene: TRBJ2-3
CDR3aa: CASSPPKELARRVDTQYF

v_gene: TRBV27
j_gene: TRBJ1-1
CDR3aa: CASTSGQSLEAFF

v_gene: TRBV28
j_gene: TRBJ1-3
CDR3aa: CASTEGARSGNTIYF

v_gene: TRBV13
j_gene: TRBJ2-1
CDR3aa: CASSPSGTYNEQFF

v_gene: TRBV13
j_gene: TRBJ2-7
CDR3aa: CASSLQGVPYEQYF

v_gene: TRBV7-9
j_gene: TRBJ1-1
CDR3aa: CASSTRTGKSTEAFF

v_gene: TRBV5-6
j_gene: TRBJ2-2
CDR3aa: CASSFSSGRWKENTGELFF

v_gene: TRBV12-5
j_gene: TRBJ2-3
CDR3aa: CASGQGTASTDTQYF

v_gene: TRBV4-1
j_gene: TRBJ1-2
CDR3aa: CASSQMRLYGYTF

v_gene: TRBV2
j_gene: TRBJ1-3
CDR3aa: CASRDPTGPGNTIYF

v_gene: TRBV6-5
j_gene: TRBJ2-3
CDR3aa: CASSYLAGADTQYF

v_gene: TRBV29-1
j_gene: TRBJ2-1
CDR3aa: CSIREAGEQFF

v_gene: TRBV7-9
j_gene: TRBJ2-5
CDR3aa: CASSHSDGLAGGETQYF

v_gene: TRBV25-1
j_gene: TRBJ2-1
CDR3aa: CASSELRLAGGSPPEFF

v_gene: TRBV7-9
j_gene: TRBJ2-7
CDR3aa: CASSWGGPDEQYF

v_gene: TRBV5-8
j_gene: TRBJ2-3
CDR3aa: CASSFLGPGGTDTQYF

v_gene: TRBV5-1
j_gene: TRBJ2-1
CDR3aa: CASSSEETSYNEQFF

v_gene: TRBV9
j_gene: TRBJ2-5
CDR3aa: CASSVAYGNPGETQYF

v_gene: TRBV19
j_gene: TRBJ1-1
CDR3aa: CASSGGTEAFF

v_gene: TRBV6-6
j_gene: TRBJ1-5
CDR3aa: CASSYGQHNQPQHF

v_gene: TRBV19
j_gene: TRBJ2-1
CDR3aa: CASKVEWVGEGAGEQFF

v_gene: TRBV13
j_gene: TRBJ2-2
CDR3aa: CASSHRLAGELFF

v_gene: TRBV19
j_gene: TRBJ1-1
CDR3aa: CASSLTDTKGTEAFF

v_gene: TRBV5-3
j_gene: TRBJ1-2
CDR3aa: CARSSPILSGYTF

v_gene: TRBV19
j_gene: TRBJ1-2
CDR3aa: CASSDRTGVKNYGYTF

v_gene: TRBV5-1
j_gene: TRBJ2-7
CDR3aa: CASSLRRDGGEQYF

v_gene: TRBV7-9
j_gene: TRBJ2-1
CDR3aa: CASSREDNEQFF

v_gene: TRBV9
j_gene: TRBJ1-3
CDR3aa: CASSVGDSPGNTIYF

v_gene: TRBV5-4
j_gene: TRBJ2-3
CDR3aa: CASSLGYTQYF

v_gene: TRBV10-1
j_gene: TRBJ2-7
CDR3aa: CASSFPLEQYF

v_gene: TRBV12-2
j_gene: TRBJ2-7
CDR3aa: CASRRDREYEQYF

v_gene: TRBV6-5
j_gene: TRBJ1-1
CDR3aa: CASSLFRTGSTEAFF

v_gene: TRBV19
j_gene: TRBJ2-1
CDR3aa: CASSMRKDEQFF

v_gene: TRBV9
j_gene: TRBJ2-7
CDR3aa: CASSVALAGGYEQYF

v_gene: TRBV2
j_gene: TRBJ2-7
CDR3aa: CASSGVEGGLSEQYF

v_gene: TRBV7-9
j_gene: TRBJ1-5
CDR3aa: CASSKVAGDSNQPQHF

v_gene: TRBV6-9
j_gene: TRBJ1-2
CDR3aa: CASSRQGSGFYGYTF

v_gene: TRBV5-1
j_gene: TRBJ2-1
CDR3aa: CASSLVRRGNEQFF